These 20 T cell receptor beta chains came from one sample sequenced in a study of CD8 T cells in Susac syndrome. RNA in amounts of 0.5 to 1 ug was reverse transcribed with random hexamers. TCRdb re-called the immunoSEQ multiplex PCR reads with MiXCR, one entry per CDR3 protein. Counted here are approximately 190,000 distinct CDR3 sequences, almost 96% occurring once; the ten biggest clones make up more than 0.08%. Sequenced sample: CD4+ T cells from PBMCs. Receptor source: a human donor with Susac syndrome.

The chain links TRBV27 to TRBJ2-1, with D maybe TRBD2 (6 bases). Trimming stripped 10 bases from V and 1 base from J, with 11 bases between. The CDR3 extends over 13 amino acids. Per germline, CDR1 MNHEY and CDR2 SMNVEV (reference sequence). The DNA of the CDR3 is TGTGCCATCCCACGGGAGTCCTACAATGAGCAGTTCTTC. Translation: CAIPRESYNEQFF.

The chain joins TRBV9 to TRBJ1-4; D unclear. Trimming left V 4 bases short and J 8 bases short, with 9 bases between. Germline V gene sequence: CDR1 SGDLS, CDR2 YYNGEE. The CDR3 loop spans 12 amino acids. In DNA, the CDR3 is TGTGCCAGCAGCTACCGGGGAGAAAAACTGTTTTTT. The encoded protein is CASSYRGEKLFF.

The chain carries TRBV7-2 and TRBJ1-1; the D gene is possibly TRBD1 (5 bases). Trimming removed 5 bases at V and 5 bases at J, with 15 bases between. CDR1 SGHTA and CDR2 FQGNSA come from the germline V gene. This CDR3 spans 14 amino acids. CDR3 in DNA: TGTGCCAGCAGCGAAGGCCCGGGGCGGACTGAAGCTTTCTTT. As protein: CASSEGPGRTEAFF.

The chain is built from TRBV28 and TRBJ2-7; D is undetermined. V was clipped by 5 bases and J by 2 bases, with 16 bases between them. This CDR3 has 15 residues. Germline lookup yields CDR1 MDHEN and CDR2 SYDVKM. The CDR3 sequence is CASSPPVPSTYEQYF. CDR3 DNA sequence: TGTGCCAGCAGTCCCCCCGTGCCATCTACCTACGAGCAGTACTTC.

This chain links TRBV21-1 with TRBJ2-7; the table's TRBD1 call for D was not verified on the DNA. TRBV21-1 counts as a pseudogene. The CDR3 covers 15 residues. In nucleotides, the CDR3 is TGTGCCAGCAGCAAAAGGGACAGGGCTGCCGACGAGCAGTACTTC. Its protein is CASSKRDRAADEQYF.

V usage is TRBV6-5 and J usage is TRBJ1-2; no firm D call. The germline gives CDR1 MNHEY, CDR2 SVGAGI. The CDR3 has 12 residues. The germline V and J ends were trimmed by 0 bases and 6 bases, with 5 bases remaining between them. The CDR3 protein is CASSYSNHGYTF. CDR3 in DNA: TGTGCCAGCAGTTACTCGAATCATGGCTACACCTTC.

CDR3: CASSHQGAGIQYF. The CDR3 nucleotides read TGTGCCAGCAGCCATCAGGGGGCTGGCATTCAGTACTTC. This sequence joins TRBV7-3 and TRBJ2-4, with 8 positions matching TRBD1. Germline V gene lookup returns CDR1 SGHTA and CDR2 FQGTGA. The V and J ends lost 5 bases and 9 bases, in that order; junction bases with no gene match: 6. The CDR3 extends over 13 amino acids.

The chain recombines TRBV11-2 with TRBJ2-3, with D tentatively TRBD1 (6 bases). The CDR3 is made up of 14 amino acids. Germline V gene sequence: CDR1 SGHAT, CDR2 FQNNGV. The CDR3 sequence: CAQQQGHSTDTQYF. For the CDR3, the DNA is TGTGCACAACAGCAGGGACACAGCACAGATACGCAGTATTTT.

This CDR3 is CAWSASDRRIYGYTF. The CDR3 region has the DNA TGTGCCTGGAGTGCTTCGGACAGGAGAATCTATGGCTACACCTTC. The V gene is TRBV30, the J gene TRBJ1-2, with TRBD1 matching over 7 bases. The CDR3 sequence is 15 residues long. Per the germline V gene, CDR1 is GTSNPN and CDR2 is SVGIG (reference sequence). Unmatched junction bases numbered 9, after V lost 1 base and J lost 4 bases.

The chain uses TRBV20-1 and TRBJ2-1; the D gene is possibly TRBD2 (5 bases). Germline loops: CDR1 DFQATT, CDR2 SNEGSKA (reference sequence). The germline V and J ends were trimmed by 1 base and 6 bases, with 19 bases remaining between them. This CDR3 is built from 16 residues. The CDR3 DNA is TGCAGTGCTAGAGGCGGAGGAGGCCAAACTCTCAATGAGCAGTTCTTC. Its translation is CSARGGGGQTLNEQFF.

The chain combines TRBV2 with TRBJ2-5; maybe TRBD1 (6 bases). This CDR3 is 15 amino acids long. The V gene's germline CDR1 is SNHLY and CDR2 FYNNEI. V was shortened by 11 bases and J by 4 bases, with 23 bases between the two germline ends. The CDR3 sequence is CAVPPGERQGETQYF. The CDR3 bases are TGTGCCGTCCCCCCAGGGGAGAGGCAGGGAGAGACCCAGTACTTC. The entire variable domain, with the rest obtained from reference TRBV2 and TRBJ2-5, is as follows: EPEVTQTPSHQVTQMGQEVILRCVPISNHLYFYWYRQILGQKVEFLVSFYNNEISEKSEIFDDQFSVERPDGSNFTLKIRSTKLEDSAMYFCAVPPGERQGETQYFGPGTRLLVL.

The DNA for the CDR3 is TGTGCCAGTAGTCAGGACAGGGTCTCCTACGAGCAGTACTTC. This sequence encodes CASSQDRVSYEQYF. The gene calls are TRBV19 and TRBJ2-7; 8 nucleotides match TRBD1. J was trimmed by 0 bases and V by 5 bases; bases with no gene match: 3. The CDR3 is 14 residues long. Per the germline V gene, CDR1 is LNHDA and CDR2 is SQIVND (reference sequence).

The table lists this clonotype with a count of one. The chain is built from TRBV10-3 and TRBJ1-2; no clear D gene. CDR1 is ENHRY, CDR2 SYGVKD, per germline. V was clipped by 3 bases and J by 3 bases, with 14 bases between them. The CDR3 has 15 residues. The CDR3 loop is CAISEVRQDYYGYTF. CDR3 nucleotides: TGTGCCATCAGTGAAGTTCGCCAGGACTACTATGGCTACACCTTC.

The chain uses TRBV7-2 and TRBJ2-7; possible D gene TRBD1, 6 bases. V was cut by 1 base and J by 2 bases, with 12 bases left in between. The germline CDR1 and CDR2 sequences are SGHTA and FQGNSA. This CDR3 is 15 amino acids long. The CDR3, as DNA: TGTGCCAGCAGCTTAGGAAGGACAGTCACCTACGAGCAGTACTTC. Translated: CASSLGRTVTYEQYF.

J is TRBJ2-7 and V is TRBV9; TRBD2 might be the D (5 bases). The CDR3 runs to 13 residues. Per the germline V gene, CDR1 is SGDLS and CDR2 is YYNGEE. V lost 3 bases, J lost 5 bases, and 12 bases lay in between. The CDR3 DNA follows: TGTGCCAGCAGCGGTGGACTGGCACACGAGCAGTACTTC. Translated: CASSGGLAHEQYF. Supplemented by reference TRBV9 and TRBJ2-7, the full variable domain reads DSGVTQTPKHLITATGQRVTLRCSPRSGDLSVYWYQQSLDQGLQFLIQYYNGEERAKGNILERFSAQQFPDLHSELNLSSLELGDSALYFCASSGGLAHEQYFGPGTRLTVT.

V gene TRBV7-9 combines with J gene TRBJ2-1; possibly TRBD2 for D (6 bases). The CDR3 is 11 residues long. The germline CDR1 and CDR2 sequences are SEHNR and FQNEAQ (reference sequence). V shed 7 bases and J shed 9 bases, with 10 bases lying between them. CDR3 loop: CASTVGGEQFF. CDR3 nucleotide sequence: TGTGCCAGCACAGTGGGGGGTGAGCAGTTCTTC.

The V gene is TRBV11-1, the J gene TRBJ2-3; 8 bases fit TRBD2. The germline V gene has CDR1 SGHAT and CDR2 FQDESV (reference sequence). The CDR3 extends over 15 amino acids. The J segment lost 8 bases and the V segment lost 0 bases, leaving 7 bases of the junction unmatched. CDR3 region: CASSLAGLASSTQYF. The CDR3, as DNA: TGTGCCAGCAGCTTAGCTGGACTAGCATCGAGTACGCAGTATTTT.

This rearrangement joins TRBV20-1 to TRBJ2-2; TRBD2 agrees at 9 bases. Germline trimming cut 3 bases from V and 2 bases from J; bases unmatched to any gene: 7. Germline CDR1 and CDR2: DFQATT and SNEGSKA (reference sequence). This CDR3 comprises 16 residues. CDR3 bases: TGCAGTGCTAGGAGTCTAGCGGGGTTCAACACCGGGGAGCTGTTTTTT. The encoded protein is CSARSLAGFNTGELFF.

The rearrangement joins TRBV12-3 or TRBV12-4 to TRBJ2-5; TRBD2 matches at 10 bases. The CDR3 is made up of 15 amino acids. V dropped 2 bases and J dropped 5; count of bases not matched to a gene: 5. CDR3 loop: CASSLLAGGFETQYF. The CDR3 DNA is TGTGCCAGCAGTTTATTAGCGGGGGGTTTTGAGACCCAGTACTTC.

This rearrangement joins TRBV4-1 to TRBJ1-4; D is unclear. Germline loops: CDR1 MGHRA, CDR2 YSYEKL. The V gene lost 0 bases and the J gene lost 8 bases, with 16 bases spanning the gap. The CDR3 has 16 amino acids. As DNA, the CDR3 is TGCGCCAGCAGCCAAGAAGAGGCGGGCGGGTGGGAAAAACTGTTTTTT. This translates into CASSQEEAGGWEKLFF.